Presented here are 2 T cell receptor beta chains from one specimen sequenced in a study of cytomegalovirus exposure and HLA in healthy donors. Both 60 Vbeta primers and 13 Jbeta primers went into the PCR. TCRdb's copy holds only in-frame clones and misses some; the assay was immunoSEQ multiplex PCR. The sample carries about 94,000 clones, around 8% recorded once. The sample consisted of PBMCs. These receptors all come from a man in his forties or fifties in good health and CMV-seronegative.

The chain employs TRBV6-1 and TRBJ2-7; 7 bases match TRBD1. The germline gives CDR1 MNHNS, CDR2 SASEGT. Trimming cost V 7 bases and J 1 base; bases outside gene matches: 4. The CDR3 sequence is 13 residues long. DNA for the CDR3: TGTGCCAGCATCAAACAGGGGTCCTACGAGCAGTACTTC. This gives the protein CASIKQGSYEQYF.

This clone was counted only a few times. The CDR3 spells CASSQYRGQTDTQYF. CDR3 DNA: TGTGCCAGCAGTCAATACAGGGGACAGACAGATACGCAGTATTTT. The rearrangement links TRBV6-4 to TRBJ2-3; 7 nucleotides match TRBD1. CDR1 is MRHNA, CDR2 SNTAGT, per germline. This CDR3 has 15 amino acids. The J segment lost 3 bases and the V segment lost 5 bases, leaving 8 bases of the junction unmatched.